The present TCR beta chain was sequenced within a study of blood T cells in healthy people across ages. Next came a second PCR, run for about 7 to 12 cycles, which used a sample-barcoded 5' primer along with a J-beta primer mix. Through a template-switch adaptor with 12 random nucleotides, each cDNA molecule received a tag. TCRdb analysed the 5' RACE reads with MiXCR anew, one entry per CDR3 protein. This sample carries roughly 730,000 distinct CDR3 sequences, 56% of them seen once, and the ten largest clones take 25% to 30%. Study results and caveats: Possibly, changes in expanded clonotypes were confounded because donor CMV status was unknown.

The junction had 4 bases not matched to a gene; V was cut back by 5 bases and J by 5 bases. CDR1 is SGHTA and CDR2 is FQGNSA in the germline V gene. The CDR3 contains 13 residues. On this clonotype: The antigen is not known.

The J gene is TRBJ1-2, the V gene TRBV7-2; 8 positions match TRBD1. The sequencing sample was made of blood. The source of this sequence is a man aged 35-49 years in good health. In nucleotides, the CDR3 is TGTGCCAGCAGCCCACAGGGGGTTTATGGCTACACCTTC. It is translated as CASSPQGVYGYTF. The variable domain in full, with the rest retrieved from reference TRBV7-2 and TRBJ1-2, is GAGVSQSPSNKVTEKGKDVELRCDPISGHTALYWYRQSLGQGLEFLIYFQGNSAPDKSGLPSDRFSAERTGGSVSTLTIQRTQQEDSAVYLCASSPQGVYGYTFGSGTRLTVV.